This is a list of T cell receptor beta chains from one sample in a study of human T cells and chemical hapten exposure. TCRdb re-analysed the RACE reads in MiXCR, keeping a single row per CDR3 protein. Of about 84,000 distinct CDR3 sequences listed, more than 10% were seen once; the top ten hold around 3.7%. The input for sequencing was whole blood, taken in connection with sensitization to the hapten diphenylcyclopropenone (DPC). All receptors derive from a woman in her fifties or sixties with alopecia areata. Some clones in this sample may be carry-over from other donors' samples. CDR3s include the opening cysteine and the closing phenylalanine or tryptophan. The D gene is left open where the match is weak. Clone size appears in some rows only: once, few, many, or a class for an expanded clone.

J gene: TRBJ2-5; clone size: -; V gene: TRBV6-2/TRBV6-3; D gene: -; CDR3 DNA: TGTGCCAGCAGCTATAACAGGGTCCTGGAGACCCAGTACTTC; CDR3 protein: CASSYNRVLETQYF
J gene: TRBJ2-1; clone size: many; V gene: TRBV29-1; D gene: -; CDR3 DNA: TGCAGCGTTCCCACATCCGGGAGCTACAATGAGCAGTTCTTC; CDR3 protein: CSVPTSGSYNEQFF
J gene: TRBJ2-1; clone size: many; V gene: TRBV6-2/TRBV6-3; D gene: TRBD2; CDR3 DNA: TGTGCCAGCAGTTACCAGGAAGCGGGGGCCTACAATGAGCAGTTCTTC; CDR3 protein: CASSYQEAGAYNEQFF
J gene: TRBJ2-2; clone size: few; V gene: TRBV18; D gene: -; CDR3 DNA: TGTGCCAGCTCACTAACAGGAACCCCTAACACCGGGGAGCTGTTTTTT; CDR3 protein: CASSLTGTPNTGELFF
J gene: TRBJ2-2; clone size: few; V gene: TRBV10-2; D gene: -; CDR3 DNA: TGCGCCAGCAGTGACCCGGGTAACACCGGGGAGCTGTTTTTT; CDR3 protein: CASSDPGNTGELFF
J gene: TRBJ2-5; clone size: -; V gene: TRBV27; D gene: -; CDR3 DNA: TGTGCCAGCAGTCCCCAGGGGTTACTGGAGACCCAGTACTTC; CDR3 protein: CASSPQGLLETQYF
J gene: TRBJ1-1; clone size: few; V gene: TRBV4-2; D gene: TRBD1; CDR3 DNA: TGTGCCAGCACACACACCGGGGGGACAGGGGGAACTGAAGCTTTCTTT; CDR3 protein: CASTHTGGTGGTEAFF
J gene: TRBJ2-4; clone size: many; V gene: TRBV18; D gene: -; CDR3 DNA: TGTGCCAGCTCACCACCGGCCGAAAGAAACATTCAGTACTTC; CDR3 protein: CASSPPAERNIQYF
J gene: TRBJ2-7; clone size: few; V gene: TRBV27; D gene: -; CDR3 DNA: TGTGCCAGCAGTTTAAGCCGAGGAGCTCCCTACGAGCAGTACTTC; CDR3 protein: CASSLSRGAPYEQYF
J gene: TRBJ1-6; clone size: many; V gene: TRBV5-6; D gene: TRBD1; CDR3 DNA: TGTGCCAGCAGCTTGACAGGGGGCGCTTCACCCCTCCACTTT; CDR3 protein: CASSLTGGASPLHF
J gene: TRBJ2-1; clone size: -; V gene: TRBV30; D gene: -; CDR3 DNA: TGTGCCTGTTCTTCGGGACTCGCTAATGAGCAGTTCTTC; CDR3 protein: CACSSGLANEQFF
J gene: TRBJ2-6; clone size: many; V gene: TRBV5-1; D gene: -; CDR3 DNA: TGCGCCAGCAGCCCCCCCAGCTCTGGGGCCAACGTCCTGACTTTC; CDR3 protein: CASSPPSSGANVLTF
J gene: TRBJ2-3; clone size: many; V gene: TRBV30; D gene: TRBD2; CDR3 DNA: TGTGCCTGGAGTGTTAGCGGGAGACGAGATACGCAGTATTTT; CDR3 protein: CAWSVSGRRDTQYF
J gene: TRBJ2-7; clone size: few; V gene: TRBV7-2; D gene: -; CDR3 DNA: TGTGCCAGCAGCCCCAGGGGGGGCGAATCAAGGGGCGAGCAGTACTTC; CDR3 protein: CASSPRGGESRGEQYF